A selection of T cell receptor beta chains follows, all from one sample in a study of blood T cell repertoires in COVID-19. Profiling relied on immunoSEQ multiplex PCR, and the TCRdb table lists in-frame clones only, not all of them. The top ten hold roughly 5.4% of the sample, which has 50,000 to 75,000 clones, around 80% seen once. Material for sequencing was peripheral blood. The receptors were gathered from a human donor in a cohort sampled during active COVID-19. Both conserved end residues are part of each CDR3. Each record gives: V gene, D gene, J gene, clone size, CDR3 protein, CDR3 DNA. D genes are given only for firm matches. Expanded clones get a size class; other rows say once, few or many, or leave the size out.

V gene: TRBV7-8
D gene: -
J gene: TRBJ1-6
clone size: -
CDR3 protein: CASSLAGQGNSYNSPLHF
CDR3 DNA: TGTGCCAGCAGCTTAGCGGGGCAGGGCAATTCCTATAATTCACCCCTCCACTTT

V gene: TRBV19
D gene: TRBD1
J gene: TRBJ1-5
clone size: -
CDR3 protein: CASRPGTGPNQPQHF
CDR3 DNA: TGTGCCAGTAGACCCGGGACAGGGCCCAATCAGCCCCAGCATTTT

V gene: TRBV28
D gene: TRBD1
J gene: TRBJ2-7
clone size: -
CDR3 protein: CASSQQGTLHEQYF
CDR3 DNA: TGTGCCAGCAGTCAACAGGGGACCCTCCATGAGCAGTACTTC

V gene: TRBV29-1
D gene: TRBD2
J gene: TRBJ2-3
clone size: -
CDR3 protein: CSVEGRGAHDTQYF
CDR3 DNA: TGCAGCGTTGAAGGGCGGGGGGCCCACGATACGCAGTATTTT

V gene: TRBV7-3
D gene: TRBD2
J gene: TRBJ2-3
clone size: -
CDR3 protein: CASSPGTSADTQYF
CDR3 DNA: TGTGCCAGCAGCCCGGGGACTAGCGCAGATACGCAGTATTTT

V gene: TRBV24-1
D gene: -
J gene: TRBJ1-2
clone size: -
CDR3 protein: CATQSTAGSPMTF
CDR3 DNA: TGTGCCACGCAATCGACTGCAGGGTCCCCCATGACCTTC

V gene: TRBV18
D gene: TRBD1
J gene: TRBJ2-1
clone size: once
CDR3 protein: CASSRSGTGIDEQFF
CDR3 DNA: TGTGCCAGCTCACGATCCGGGACAGGGATCGATGAGCAGTTCTTC

V gene: TRBV3-1/TRBV3-2
D gene: TRBD2
J gene: TRBJ2-3
clone size: -
CDR3 protein: CASSSLPSSGATDTQYF
CDR3 DNA: TGTGCCAGCAGCTCCCTCCCCTCTAGCGGGGCGACAGATACGCAGTATTTT

V gene: TRBV9
D gene: -
J gene: TRBJ2-3
clone size: -
CDR3 protein: CASSVVGQADTQYF
CDR3 DNA: TGTGCCAGCAGCGTTGTGGGACAAGCAGATACGCAGTATTTT

V gene: TRBV3-1/TRBV3-2
D gene: -
J gene: TRBJ2-7
clone size: -
CDR3 protein: CASSPGLYSYEQYF
CDR3 DNA: TGTGCCAGCAGCCCGGGACTGTACTCCTACGAGCAGTACTTC

V gene: TRBV7-2
D gene: TRBD1
J gene: TRBJ2-5
clone size: -
CDR3 protein: CASSSPTGTGVGTQYF
CDR3 DNA: TGTGCCAGCAGTTCACCGACCGGGACAGGGGTAGGGACCCAGTACTTC

V gene: TRBV2
D gene: -
J gene: TRBJ2-7
clone size: once
CDR3 protein: CASSANRAGAGEQYF
CDR3 DNA: TGTGCCAGCAGTGCTAACAGGGCCGGGGCAGGCGAGCAGTACTTC

V gene: TRBV10-3
D gene: TRBD1
J gene: TRBJ1-2
clone size: -
CDR3 protein: CAIGPGQGYGYTF
CDR3 DNA: TGTGCCATCGGTCCGGGACAGGGGTATGGCTACACCTTC

V gene: TRBV6-5
D gene: TRBD1
J gene: TRBJ1-4
clone size: -
CDR3 protein: CASRPTGQGNEKLFF
CDR3 DNA: TGTGCCAGCAGGCCGACCGGACAGGGGAATGAAAAACTGTTTTTT

V gene: TRBV9
D gene: TRBD1
J gene: TRBJ1-5
clone size: -
CDR3 protein: CASSVGQGLGQPQHF
CDR3 DNA: TGTGCCAGCAGCGTAGGACAGGGGTTGGGTCAGCCCCAGCATTTT

V gene: TRBV5-1
D gene: TRBD2
J gene: TRBJ2-3
clone size: -
CDR3 protein: CASSLAFRAGADTQYF
CDR3 DNA: TGCGCCAGCAGCTTGGCCTTCAGGGCGGGAGCAGATACGCAGTATTTT

V gene: TRBV2
D gene: -
J gene: TRBJ1-2
clone size: -
CDR3 protein: CASSEARGYGYTF
CDR3 DNA: TGTGCCAGCAGTGAAGCGCGGGGATATGGCTACACCTTC

V gene: TRBV7-2
D gene: TRBD1
J gene: TRBJ1-5
clone size: -
CDR3 protein: CASSVSGTAYQPQHF
CDR3 DNA: TGTGCCAGCAGCGTATCCGGGACAGCCTATCAGCCCCAGCATTTT

V gene: TRBV4-1
D gene: TRBD2
J gene: TRBJ2-1
clone size: few
CDR3 protein: CASSPTSGDLGEQFF
CDR3 DNA: TGCGCCAGCAGCCCGACTAGCGGGGATCTAGGAGAGCAGTTCTTC

V gene: TRBV9
D gene: TRBD2
J gene: TRBJ2-3
clone size: -
CDR3 protein: CASSAVAGGATDTQYF
CDR3 DNA: TGTGCCAGCAGTGCAGTCGCCGGGGGGGCGACAGATACGCAGTATTTT

V gene: TRBV11-3
D gene: TRBD2
J gene: TRBJ2-3
clone size: -
CDR3 protein: CASSSGAGVTTDTQYF
CDR3 DNA: TGTGCCAGCAGCAGCGGGGCGGGGGTGACCACAGATACGCAGTATTTT

V gene: TRBV19
D gene: TRBD1
J gene: TRBJ2-2
clone size: -
CDR3 protein: CASKGTDSNTGELFF
CDR3 DNA: TGTGCCAGTAAAGGGACAGACTCGAACACCGGGGAGCTGTTTTTT

V gene: TRBV27
D gene: -
J gene: TRBJ1-2
clone size: once
CDR3 protein: CASSPNVRDTERGYTF
CDR3 DNA: TGTGCCAGCAGTCCAAACGTCCGGGACACAGAACGTGGCTACACCTTC

V gene: TRBV7-2
D gene: -
J gene: TRBJ2-7
clone size: -
CDR3 protein: CASSLAETSAEQYF
CDR3 DNA: TGTGCCAGCAGCTTAGCGGAGACTAGTGCCGAGCAGTACTTC

V gene: TRBV19
D gene: -
J gene: TRBJ1-1
clone size: -
CDR3 protein: CATTRDRRLNTEAFF
CDR3 DNA: TGTGCCACTACCCGGGATAGGCGGTTGAACACTGAAGCTTTCTTT

V gene: TRBV19
D gene: -
J gene: TRBJ1-5
clone size: -
CDR3 protein: CASSMDWGDQPQHF
CDR3 DNA: TGTGCCAGTAGTATGGACTGGGGTGATCAGCCCCAGCATTTT

V gene: TRBV28
D gene: -
J gene: TRBJ1-4
clone size: -
CDR3 protein: CASSQTTAPTNEKLFF
CDR3 DNA: TGTGCCAGCAGTCAAACGACAGCCCCAACTAATGAAAAACTGTTTTTT

V gene: TRBV18
D gene: TRBD2
J gene: TRBJ2-3
clone size: -
CDR3 protein: CASSPTGGGSTDTQYF
CDR3 DNA: TGTGCCAGCTCACCAACGGGCGGGGGTAGCACAGATACGCAGTATTTT

V gene: TRBV3-1/TRBV3-2
D gene: -
J gene: TRBJ1-1
clone size: -
CDR3 protein: CASSRDRWITEAFF
CDR3 DNA: TGTGCCAGCAGCCGTGACAGGTGGATCACTGAAGCTTTCTTT

V gene: TRBV29-1
D gene: -
J gene: TRBJ1-1
clone size: -
CDR3 protein: CSVLPLSTEAFF
CDR3 DNA: TGCAGCGTTCTTCCGCTTAGCACTGAAGCTTTCTTT

V gene: TRBV6-5
D gene: -
J gene: TRBJ2-7
clone size: -
CDR3 protein: CASSSSGTYEQYF
CDR3 DNA: TGTGCCAGCAGTTCCAGCGGCACCTACGAGCAGTACTTC

V gene: TRBV2
D gene: -
J gene: TRBJ2-3
clone size: -
CDR3 protein: CASSEALTQYF
CDR3 DNA: TGTGCCAGCAGTGAAGCGCTAACGCAGTATTTT

V gene: TRBV6-2/TRBV6-3
D gene: TRBD1
J gene: TRBJ2-7
clone size: -
CDR3 protein: CASSYPETGGSEQYF
CDR3 DNA: TGTGCCAGCAGTTACCCGGAAACAGGGGGCTCCGAGCAGTACTTC